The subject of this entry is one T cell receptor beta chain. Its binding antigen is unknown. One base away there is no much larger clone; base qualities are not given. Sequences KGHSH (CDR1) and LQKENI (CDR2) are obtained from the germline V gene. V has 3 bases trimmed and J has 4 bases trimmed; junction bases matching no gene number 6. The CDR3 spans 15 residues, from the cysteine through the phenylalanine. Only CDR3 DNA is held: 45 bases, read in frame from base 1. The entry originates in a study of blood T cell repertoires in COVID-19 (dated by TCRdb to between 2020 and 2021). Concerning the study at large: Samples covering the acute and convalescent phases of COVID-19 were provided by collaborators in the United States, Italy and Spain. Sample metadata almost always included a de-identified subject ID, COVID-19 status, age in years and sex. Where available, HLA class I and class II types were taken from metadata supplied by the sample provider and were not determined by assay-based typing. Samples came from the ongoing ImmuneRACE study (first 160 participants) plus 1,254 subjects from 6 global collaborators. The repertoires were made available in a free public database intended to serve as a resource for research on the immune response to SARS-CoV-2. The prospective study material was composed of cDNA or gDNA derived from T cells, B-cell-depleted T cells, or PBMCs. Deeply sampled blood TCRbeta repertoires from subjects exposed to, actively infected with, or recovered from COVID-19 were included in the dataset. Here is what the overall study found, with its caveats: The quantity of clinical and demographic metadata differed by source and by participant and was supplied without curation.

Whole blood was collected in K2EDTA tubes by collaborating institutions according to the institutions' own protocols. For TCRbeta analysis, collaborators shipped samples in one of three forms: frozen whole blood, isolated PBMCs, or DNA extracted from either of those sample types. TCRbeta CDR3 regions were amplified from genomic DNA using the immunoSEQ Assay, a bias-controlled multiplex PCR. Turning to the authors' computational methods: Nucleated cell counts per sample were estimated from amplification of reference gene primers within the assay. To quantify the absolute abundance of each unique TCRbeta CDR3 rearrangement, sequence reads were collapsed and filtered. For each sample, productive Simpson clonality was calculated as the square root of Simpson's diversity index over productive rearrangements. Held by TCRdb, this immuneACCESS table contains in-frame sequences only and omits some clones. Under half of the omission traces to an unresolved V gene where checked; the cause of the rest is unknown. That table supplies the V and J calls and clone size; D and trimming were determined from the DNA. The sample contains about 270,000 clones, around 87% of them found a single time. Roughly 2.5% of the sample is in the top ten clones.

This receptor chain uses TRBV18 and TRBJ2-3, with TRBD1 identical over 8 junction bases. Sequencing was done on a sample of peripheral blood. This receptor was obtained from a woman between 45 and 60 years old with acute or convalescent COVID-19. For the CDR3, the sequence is CASSPPGQGSDTQYF. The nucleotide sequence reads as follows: TGTGCCAGCTCACCTCCTGGACAGGGATCAGATACGCAGTATTTT.